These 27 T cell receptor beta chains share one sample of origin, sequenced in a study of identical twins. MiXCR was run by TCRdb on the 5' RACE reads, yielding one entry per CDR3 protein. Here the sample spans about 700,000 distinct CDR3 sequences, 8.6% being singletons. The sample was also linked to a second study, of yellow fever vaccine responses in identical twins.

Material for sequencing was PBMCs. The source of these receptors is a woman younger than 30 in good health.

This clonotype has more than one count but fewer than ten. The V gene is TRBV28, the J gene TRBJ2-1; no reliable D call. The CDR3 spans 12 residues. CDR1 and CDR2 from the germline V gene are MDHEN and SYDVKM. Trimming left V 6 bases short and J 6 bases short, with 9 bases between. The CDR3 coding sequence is TGTGCCAGCAGCTGGGGTCGCAATGAGCAGTTCTTC. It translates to CASSWGRNEQFF. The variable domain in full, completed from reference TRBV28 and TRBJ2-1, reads DVKVTQSSRYLVKRTGEKVFLECVQDMDHENMFWYRQDPGLGLRLIYFSYDVKMKEKGDIPEGYSVSREKKERFSLILESASTNQTSMYLCASSWGRNEQFFGPGTRLTVL.

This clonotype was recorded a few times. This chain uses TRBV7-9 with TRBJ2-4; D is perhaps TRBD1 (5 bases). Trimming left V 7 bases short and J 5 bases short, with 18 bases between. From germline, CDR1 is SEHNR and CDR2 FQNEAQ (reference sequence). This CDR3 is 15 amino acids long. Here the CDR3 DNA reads TGTGCCAGCACTACAGGTGGAGCGAACCAAAACATTCAGTACTTC. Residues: CASTTGGANQNIQYF.

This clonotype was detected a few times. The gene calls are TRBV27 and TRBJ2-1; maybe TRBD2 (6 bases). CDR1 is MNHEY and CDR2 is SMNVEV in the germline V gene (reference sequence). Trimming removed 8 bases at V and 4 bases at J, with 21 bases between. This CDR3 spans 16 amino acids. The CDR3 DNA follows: TGTGCCAGCCTCGCCCCCTCTTTGGCGGGATACAATGAGCAGTTCTTC. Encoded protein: CASLAPSLAGYNEQFF.

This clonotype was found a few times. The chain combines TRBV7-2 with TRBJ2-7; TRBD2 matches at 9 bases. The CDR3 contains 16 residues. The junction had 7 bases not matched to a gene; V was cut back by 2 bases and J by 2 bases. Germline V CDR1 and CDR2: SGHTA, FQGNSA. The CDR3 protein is CASSLLGGGAAYEQYF. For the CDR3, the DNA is TGTGCCAGCAGCTTATTAGGCGGGGGGGCCGCCTACGAGCAGTACTTC. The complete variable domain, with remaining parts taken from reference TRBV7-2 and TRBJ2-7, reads GAGVSQSPSNKVTEKGKDVELRCDPISGHTALYWYRQSLGQGLEFLIYFQGNSAPDKSGLPSDRFSAERTGGSVSTLTIQRTQQEDSAVYLCASSLLGGGAAYEQYFGPGTRLTVT.

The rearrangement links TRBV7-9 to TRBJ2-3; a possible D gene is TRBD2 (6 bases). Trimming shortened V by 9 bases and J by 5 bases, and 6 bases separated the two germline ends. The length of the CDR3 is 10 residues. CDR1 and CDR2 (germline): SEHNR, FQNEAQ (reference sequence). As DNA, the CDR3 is TGTGCCAGGGGGGGAGATACGCAGTATTTT. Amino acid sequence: CARGGDTQYF.

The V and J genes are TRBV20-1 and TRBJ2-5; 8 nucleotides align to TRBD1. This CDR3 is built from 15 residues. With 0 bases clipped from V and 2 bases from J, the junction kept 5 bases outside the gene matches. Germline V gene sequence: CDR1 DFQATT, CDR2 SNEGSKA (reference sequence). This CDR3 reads CSARDHRTGQETQYF. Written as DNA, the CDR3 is TGCAGTGCTAGAGATCACCGGACAGGGCAAGAGACCCAGTACTTC.

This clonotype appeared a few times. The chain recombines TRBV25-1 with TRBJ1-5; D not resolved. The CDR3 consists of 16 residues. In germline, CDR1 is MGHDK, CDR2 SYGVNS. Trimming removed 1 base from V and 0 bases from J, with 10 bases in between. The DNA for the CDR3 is TGTGCCAGCAGTGAATCCGGGCGGGGTAGCAATCAGCCCCAGCATTTT. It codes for CASSESGRGSNQPQHF.

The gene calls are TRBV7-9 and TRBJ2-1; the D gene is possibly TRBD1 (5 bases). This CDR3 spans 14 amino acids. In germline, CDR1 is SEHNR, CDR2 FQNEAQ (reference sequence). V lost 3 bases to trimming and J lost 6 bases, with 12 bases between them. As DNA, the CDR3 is TGTGCCAGCAGCTTCCAGGGTCTTGGCAATGAGCAGTTCTTC. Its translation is CASSFQGLGNEQFF.

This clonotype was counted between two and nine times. CDR3 residues: CASSPRAGLASPIRYNEQFF. CDR3 coding DNA: TGTGCCAGCAGCCCGCGGGCCGGACTAGCAAGCCCCATCCGCTACAATGAGCAGTTCTTC. V is TRBV11-1 and J is TRBJ2-1, with TRBD2 matching over 8 bases. This CDR3 contains 20 residues. In germline, CDR1 is SGHAT, CDR2 FQDESV (reference sequence). V trimming: 5 bases; J trimming: 3 bases; junction bases outside the gene matches: 21.

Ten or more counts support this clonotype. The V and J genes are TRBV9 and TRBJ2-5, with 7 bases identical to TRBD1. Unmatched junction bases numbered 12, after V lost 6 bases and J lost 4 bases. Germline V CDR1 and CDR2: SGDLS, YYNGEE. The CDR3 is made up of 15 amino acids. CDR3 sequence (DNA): TGTGCCAGCACCAAAACAGGGGTTCAGTTAGAGACCCAGTACTTC. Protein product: CASTKTGVQLETQYF. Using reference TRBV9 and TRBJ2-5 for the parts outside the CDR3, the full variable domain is DSGVTQTPKHLITATGQRVTLRCSPRSGDLSVYWYQQSLDQGLQFLIQYYNGEERAKGNILERFSAQQFPDLHSELNLSSLELGDSALYFCASTKTGVQLETQYFGPGTRLLVL.

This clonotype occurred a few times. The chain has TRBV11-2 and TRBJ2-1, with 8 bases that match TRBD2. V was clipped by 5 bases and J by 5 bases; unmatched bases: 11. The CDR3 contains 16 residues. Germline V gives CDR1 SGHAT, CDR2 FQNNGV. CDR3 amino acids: CASSRTVLAGNNEQFF. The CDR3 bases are TGTGCCAGCAGCCGGACGGTTCTAGCGGGCAACAATGAGCAGTTCTTC.

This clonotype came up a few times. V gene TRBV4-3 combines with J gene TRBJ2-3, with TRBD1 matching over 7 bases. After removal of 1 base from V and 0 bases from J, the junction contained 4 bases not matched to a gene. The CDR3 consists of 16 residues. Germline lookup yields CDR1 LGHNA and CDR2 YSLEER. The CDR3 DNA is TGCGCCAGCAGCCAAGTAAGGACAGGTAGCACAGATACGCAGTATTTT. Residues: CASSQVRTGSTDTQYF.

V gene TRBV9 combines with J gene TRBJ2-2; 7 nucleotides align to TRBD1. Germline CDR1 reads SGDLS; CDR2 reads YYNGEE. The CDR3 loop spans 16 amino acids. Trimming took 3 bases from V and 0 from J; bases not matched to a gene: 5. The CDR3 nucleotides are TGTGCCAGCAGCGGAAAGACAGGGTCGAACACCGGGGAGCTGTTTTTT. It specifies CASSGKTGSNTGELFF.

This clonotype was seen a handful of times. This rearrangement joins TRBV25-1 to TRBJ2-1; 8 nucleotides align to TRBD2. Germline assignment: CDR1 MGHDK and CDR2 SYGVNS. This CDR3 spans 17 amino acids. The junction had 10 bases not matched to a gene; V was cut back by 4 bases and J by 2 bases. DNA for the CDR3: TGTGCCAGCAGTGTAACTGAGCGGGAGAGCACCTACAATGAGCAGTTCTTC. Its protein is CASSVTERESTYNEQFF.

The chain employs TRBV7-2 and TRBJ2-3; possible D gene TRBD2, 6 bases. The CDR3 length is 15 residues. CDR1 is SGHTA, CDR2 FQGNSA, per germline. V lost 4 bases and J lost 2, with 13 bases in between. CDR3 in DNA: TGTGCCAGCAGCTCAATTAGCGGAGTCACAGATACGCAGTATTTT. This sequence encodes CASSSISGVTDTQYF. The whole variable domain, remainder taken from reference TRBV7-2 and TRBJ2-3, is GAGVSQSPSNKVTEKGKDVELRCDPISGHTALYWYRQSLGQGLEFLIYFQGNSAPDKSGLPSDRFSAERTGGSVSTLTIQRTQQEDSAVYLCASSSISGVTDTQYFGPGTRLTVL.

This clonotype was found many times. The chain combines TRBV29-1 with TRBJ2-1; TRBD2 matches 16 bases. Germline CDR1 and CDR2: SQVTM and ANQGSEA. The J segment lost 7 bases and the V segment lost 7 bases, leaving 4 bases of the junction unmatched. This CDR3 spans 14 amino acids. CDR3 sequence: CSGGLAGGPNEQFF. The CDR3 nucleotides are TGCAGCGGGGGACTAGCGGGAGGGCCAAATGAGCAGTTCTTC.

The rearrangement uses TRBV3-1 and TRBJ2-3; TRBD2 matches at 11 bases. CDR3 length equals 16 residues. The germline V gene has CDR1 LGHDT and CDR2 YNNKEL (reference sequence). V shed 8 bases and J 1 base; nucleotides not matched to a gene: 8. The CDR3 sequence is CASCAWTSGCTDTQYF. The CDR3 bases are TGTGCCAGCTGCGCTTGGACTAGCGGGTGCACAGATACGCAGTATTTT.

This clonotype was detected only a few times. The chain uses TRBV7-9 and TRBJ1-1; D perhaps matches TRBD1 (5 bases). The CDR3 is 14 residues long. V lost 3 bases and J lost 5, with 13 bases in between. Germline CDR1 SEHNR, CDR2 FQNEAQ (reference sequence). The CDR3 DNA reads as TGTGCCAGCAGCTTTTTAGGGGAGGGAACTGAAGCTTTCTTT. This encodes CASSFLGEGTEAFF.

CDR3 sequence reads: CASSQDVAGTDTQYF. CDR3 sequence (DNA): TGTGCCAGCAGCCAAGACGTCGCGGGCACAGATACGCAGTATTTT. The genes are TRBV3-1 and TRBJ2-3, with D unresolved. The CDR3 is 15 amino acids. Germline values: CDR1 LGHDT, CDR2 YNNKEL (reference sequence). Trimming removed 0 bases at V and 1 base at J, with 8 bases between.

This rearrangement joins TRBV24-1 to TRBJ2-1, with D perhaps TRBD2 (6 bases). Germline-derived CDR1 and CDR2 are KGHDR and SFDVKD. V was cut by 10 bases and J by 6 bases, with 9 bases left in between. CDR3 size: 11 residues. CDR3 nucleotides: TGTGCCACAGGGAGGTTCAATGAGCAGTTCTTC. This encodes CATGRFNEQFF.

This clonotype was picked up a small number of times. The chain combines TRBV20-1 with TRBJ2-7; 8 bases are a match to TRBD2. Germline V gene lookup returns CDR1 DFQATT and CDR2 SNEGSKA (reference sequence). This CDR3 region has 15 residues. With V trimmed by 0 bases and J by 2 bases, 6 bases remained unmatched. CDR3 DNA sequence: TGCAGTGCTAGAGATCGTAGCGGGACAACCTACGAGCAGTACTTC. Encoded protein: CSARDRSGTTYEQYF.

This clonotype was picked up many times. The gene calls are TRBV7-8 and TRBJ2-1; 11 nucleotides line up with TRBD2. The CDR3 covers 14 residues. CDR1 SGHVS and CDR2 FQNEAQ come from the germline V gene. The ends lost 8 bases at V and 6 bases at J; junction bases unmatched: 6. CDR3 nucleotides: TGTGCCAGCCAAAAGCTAGCGGGGGGCAATGAGCAGTTCTTC. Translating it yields CASQKLAGGNEQFF.

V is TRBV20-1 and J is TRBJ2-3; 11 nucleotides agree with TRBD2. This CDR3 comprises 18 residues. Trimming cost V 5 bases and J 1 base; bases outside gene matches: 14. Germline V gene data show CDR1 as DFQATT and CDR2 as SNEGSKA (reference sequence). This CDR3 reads CSAPVITSGSLRTDTQYF. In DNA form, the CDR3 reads TGCAGTGCTCCCGTGATAACTAGCGGGAGCCTACGCACAGATACGCAGTATTTT.

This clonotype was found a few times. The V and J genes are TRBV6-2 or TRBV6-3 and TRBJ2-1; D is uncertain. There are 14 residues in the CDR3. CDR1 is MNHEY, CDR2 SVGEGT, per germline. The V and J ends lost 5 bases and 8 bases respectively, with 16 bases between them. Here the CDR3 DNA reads TGTGCCAGCAGTACCTGGGCTAGTCAGTATGAGCAGTTCTTC. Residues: CASSTWASQYEQFF.

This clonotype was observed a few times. This CDR3 reads CASSLEGTEGQPQHF. In DNA, the CDR3 is TGCGCCAGCAGCTTGGAGGGGACAGAGGGGCAGCCCCAGCATTTT. V and J are TRBV5-1 and TRBJ1-5; 7 bases match TRBD1. Looked up from germline, CDR1 is SGHRS and CDR2 is YFSETQ. The CDR3 is 15 residues long. The V and J ends lost 0 bases and 7 bases, in that order; junction bases with no gene match: 7.

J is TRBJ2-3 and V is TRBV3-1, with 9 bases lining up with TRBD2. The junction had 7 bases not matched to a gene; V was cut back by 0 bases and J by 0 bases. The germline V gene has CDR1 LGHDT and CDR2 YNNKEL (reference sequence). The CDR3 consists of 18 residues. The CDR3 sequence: CASSQDPGLAASTDTQYF. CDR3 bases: TGTGCCAGCAGCCAAGATCCGGGACTAGCAGCTAGCACAGATACGCAGTATTTT.

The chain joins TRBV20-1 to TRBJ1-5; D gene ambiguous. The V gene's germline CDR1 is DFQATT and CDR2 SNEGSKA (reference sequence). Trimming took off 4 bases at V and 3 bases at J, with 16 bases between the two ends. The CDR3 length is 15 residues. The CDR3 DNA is TGCAGTGCTATTTTGGTCTCAACGGCCAATCAGCCCCAGCATTTT. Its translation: CSAILVSTANQPQHF.